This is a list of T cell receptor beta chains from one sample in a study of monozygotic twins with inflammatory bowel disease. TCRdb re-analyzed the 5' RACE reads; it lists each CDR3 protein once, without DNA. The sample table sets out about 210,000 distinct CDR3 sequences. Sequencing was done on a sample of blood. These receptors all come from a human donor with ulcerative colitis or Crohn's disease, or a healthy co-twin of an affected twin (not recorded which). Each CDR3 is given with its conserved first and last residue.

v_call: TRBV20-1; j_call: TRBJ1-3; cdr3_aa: CSARPPGNTIYF
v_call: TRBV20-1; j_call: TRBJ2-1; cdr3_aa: CSAREEVAGGQNEQFF
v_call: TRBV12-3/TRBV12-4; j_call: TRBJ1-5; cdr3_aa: CASSFGGPGQPQHF
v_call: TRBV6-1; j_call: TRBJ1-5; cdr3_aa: CASSARGSEVHF
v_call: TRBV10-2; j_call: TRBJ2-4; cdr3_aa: CASRGLPEDIQYF
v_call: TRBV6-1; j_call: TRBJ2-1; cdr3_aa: CASSEPKGGSYNEQFF
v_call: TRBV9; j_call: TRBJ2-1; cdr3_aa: CASSLGTSGENEQFF
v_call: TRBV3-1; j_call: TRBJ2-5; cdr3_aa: CASSQAWETQYF
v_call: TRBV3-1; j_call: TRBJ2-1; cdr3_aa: CASSQTRGEQFF
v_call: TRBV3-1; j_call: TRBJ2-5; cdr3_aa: CASSRRRGVTAKETQYF
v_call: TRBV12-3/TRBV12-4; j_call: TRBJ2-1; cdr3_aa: CASRLTAGLAIDEQFF
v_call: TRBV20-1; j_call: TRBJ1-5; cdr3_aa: CSAHRAGAQGQPQHF
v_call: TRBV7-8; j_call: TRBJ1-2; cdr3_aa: CASSPRGQLDYGYTF
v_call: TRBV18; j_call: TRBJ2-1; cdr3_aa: CASSLRQQTYNEQFF
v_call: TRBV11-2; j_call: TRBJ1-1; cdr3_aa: CASSSDRLLEAFF
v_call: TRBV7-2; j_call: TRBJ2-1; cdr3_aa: CASSPIRLAGRSEQFF
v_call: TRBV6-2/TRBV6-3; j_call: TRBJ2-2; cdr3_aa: CASFAPGFTGELFF
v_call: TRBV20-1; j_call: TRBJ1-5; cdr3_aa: CSAPDRGGDQPQHF
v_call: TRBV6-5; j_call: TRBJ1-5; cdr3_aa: CASSNRDGHQPQHF
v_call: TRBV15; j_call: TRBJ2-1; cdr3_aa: CATSRVESSYNEQFF
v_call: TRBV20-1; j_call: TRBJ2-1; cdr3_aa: CSAPTSGGDNEQFF
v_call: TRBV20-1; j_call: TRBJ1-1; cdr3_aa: CSAVDRTNTEAFF
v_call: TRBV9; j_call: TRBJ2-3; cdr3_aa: CASSVDPGTDTQYF
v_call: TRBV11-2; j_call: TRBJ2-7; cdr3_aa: CASSLDEGRGQYF
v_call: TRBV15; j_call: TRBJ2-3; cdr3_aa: CATSRDNPAADTQYF
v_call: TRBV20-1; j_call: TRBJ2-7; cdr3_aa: CSAIRDRNYEQYF
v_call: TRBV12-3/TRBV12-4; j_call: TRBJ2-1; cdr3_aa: CASSLRGDNEQFF
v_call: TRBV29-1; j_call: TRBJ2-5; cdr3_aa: CSVLRGGETQYF
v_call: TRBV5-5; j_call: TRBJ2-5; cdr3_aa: CASSYQQGKWETQYF
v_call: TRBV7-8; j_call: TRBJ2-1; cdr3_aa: CASSLVPSRGRNEQFF
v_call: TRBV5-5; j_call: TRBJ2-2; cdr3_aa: CASSLGQGSQTGELFF
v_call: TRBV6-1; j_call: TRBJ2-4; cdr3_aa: CASRPQGEKNIQYF
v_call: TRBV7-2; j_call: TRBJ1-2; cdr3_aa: CADFHRDGYTF